This TCR beta chain comes out of a study of OX40 agonist ivuxolimab in advanced cancers. Produced via immunoSEQ multiplex PCR; TCRdb's table is partial and in-frame only. The table records tens of thousands of clones, approximately 83% of them present only once. The investigators sampled blood at baseline, at cycle 4 day 1, and at cycle 7 day 1. This TCR was recovered from an adult with an advanced solid tumor such as melanoma, head and neck, liver or kidney cancer. The source material was CD4+ or CD8+ T cells sorted from blood, sampled in a trial of the OX40 agonist ivuxolimab.

In nucleotides, the CDR3 is TGTGCCAGCAGTTTATCAGTAGGGGACTATCAGCCCCAGCATTTT. Its translation is CASSLSVGDYQPQHF. The V and J genes are TRBV27 and TRBJ1-5; D perhaps matches TRBD1 (5 bases). This CDR3 spans 15 amino acids. Germline assignment: CDR1 MNHEY and CDR2 SMNVEV (reference sequence). V was trimmed by 0 bases and J by 5 bases, leaving 11 bases between them.